This TCR beta chain was recovered during a study of cytomegalovirus exposure and HLA in healthy donors. Concerning this clone: Antigen unknown.

CDR3 size: 17 residues. CDR1 and CDR2 from the germline V gene are MNHEY and SMNVEV (reference sequence). The trim removed 5 bases at V and 3 bases at J, leaving 10 bases unmatched. Points from the study as a whole: High specificity and sensitivity for cytomegalovirus status were reported for the classifier. Overall, around 160 TCR beta chains were annotated as cytomegalovirus-associated. The productive fraction for most TCR beta V segments was about 90% or about 30% in an earlier analysis.

The PCR made use of 60 Vbeta and 13 Jbeta primers. Measured with immunoSEQ multiplex PCR; TCRdb has only the in-frame clones, and not every one. The sample includes 150,000 or so clones, roughly 81% seen only once; the top ten take approximately 4.4%. Sequencing was performed on PBMCs. The clonotype was recovered from a woman under 30 in good health and CMV-seropositive. J is TRBJ2-4 and V is TRBV27, with TRBD1 matching 10 bases. The CDR3 protein is CASSPPGTGVGKNIQYF. The CDR3 DNA follows: TGTGCCAGCAGTCCCCCCGGGACAGGGGTGGGCAAAAACATTCAGTACTTC.